This T cell receptor beta chain came from a study of shared T cell receptors in the human thymus. This clone was seen a few times. The CDR3 consists of 18 residues. Germline CDR1 reads SGHDT; CDR2 reads YYEEEE. Unmatched junction bases numbered 15, after V lost 4 bases and J lost 5 bases. Using immunoSEQ multiplex PCR, the repertoire was profiled, and TCRdb retains in-frame clones only, with some absent. The table lists 700,000 to 750,000 clones, 70% to 90% of them singletons. The same specimen was also included in a second study, on human thymus T cells. From that second work: Surgeons resected thymus tissue during corrective heart surgery.

Source material: thymocytes. The receptor's source is a girl under three years old with a congenital heart defect. This rearrangement joins TRBV5-6 to TRBJ2-5; 12 nucleotides align to TRBD2. This chain's CDR3 is CASSPWWLAGGHGETQYF. The CDR3 bases are TGTGCCAGCAGCCCCTGGTGGCTAGCGGGGGGGCATGGGGAGACCCAGTACTTC. The variable domain in full, with the rest retrieved from reference TRBV5-6 and TRBJ2-5, is DAGVTQSPTHLIKTRGQQVTLRCSPKSGHDTVSWYQQALGQGPQFIFQYYEEEERQRGNFPDRFSGHQFPNYSSELNVNALLLGDSALYLCASSPWWLAGGHGETQYFGPGTRLLVL.